These 9 T cell receptor beta chains originate from one sample sequenced in a study of blood T cell repertoires in COVID-19 (TCRdb year 2020). The method was the immunoSEQ multiplex PCR assay. Held by TCRdb, this immuneACCESS table contains in-frame sequences only and omits some clones. Under half of the omission traces to an unresolved V gene where checked; the cause of the rest is unknown. This sample holds about 160,000 clones; roughly nine tenths were observed only once. Under 5% of the sample belongs to the ten largest clones. The specimen was peripheral blood. Receptors originate from a woman in her 70s with acute or convalescent COVID-19.

The rearrangement links TRBV6-2 or TRBV6-3 to TRBJ2-1; TRBD2 matches 16 bases. J gave up 12 bases and V 6 bases, and 11 bases lay outside the gene matches. Germline V lookup: CDR1 MNHEY, CDR2 SVGEGT. The CDR3 runs to 16 residues. The DNA of the CDR3 is TGTGCCAGCAGCCTCCCCGGGACTAGCGGGAGGGCCAGGCAGTTCTTC. Amino acid sequence: CASSLPGTSGRARQFF.

The chain is built from TRBV2 and TRBJ1-5; no definite D call. The CDR3 runs to 13 residues. Deletions cut 3 bases from V and 5 bases from J, with 8 bases between. Germline V gene data show CDR1 as SNHLY and CDR2 as FYNNEI. DNA of the CDR3: TGTGCCAGCAGTGAGGGGAGGGATCAGCCCCAGCATTTT. This sequence encodes CASSEGRDQPQHF.

V usage is TRBV4-2 and J usage is TRBJ1-5; D is perhaps TRBD1 (5 bases). The V end lost 2 bases, the J end lost 0 bases, and 8 bases lay between the germline ends. Germline CDR1 reads LGHNA; CDR2 reads YNFKEQ. This CDR3 has 15 amino acids. This CDR3 reads CASSQQQVSNQPQHF. The DNA for the CDR3 is TGTGCCAGCAGCCAACAACAGGTTAGCAATCAGCCCCAGCATTTT.

This sequence joins TRBV4-2 and TRBJ2-5, with TRBD2 identical over 9 bases. J was trimmed by 3 bases and V by 1 base; bases with no gene match: 3. There are 15 residues in the CDR3. The V gene's germline CDR1 is LGHNA and CDR2 YNFKEQ. The CDR3 reads CASSQGLAAKETQYF. CDR3 sequence (DNA): TGTGCCAGCAGCCAAGGACTAGCGGCTAAAGAGACCCAGTACTTC.

The chain carries TRBV18 and TRBJ2-7; no definite D call. Trimming stripped 2 bases from V and 1 base from J, with 6 bases between. The CDR3 consists of 13 residues. Per the germline V gene, CDR1 is KGHSH and CDR2 is LQKENI. The CDR3 DNA is TGTGCCAGCTCACCAGGTCTATCCTACGAGCAGTACTTC. Translation: CASSPGLSYEQYF.

V gene TRBV5-1 combines with J gene TRBJ2-2; no firm D call. V was cut by 4 bases and J by 0 bases, with 16 bases left in between. The CDR3 runs to 17 residues. Germline loops: CDR1 SGHRS, CDR2 YFSETQ. This CDR3 reads CASSLGKVSANTGELFF. The DNA of the CDR3 is TGCGCCAGCAGCCTTGGTAAAGTTTCGGCGAACACCGGGGAGCTGTTTTTT.

V and J are TRBV30 and TRBJ1-1; 7 nucleotides line up with TRBD1. The V segment lost 4 bases and the J segment 0 bases; nucleotides outside the gene matches: 8. CDR3 size: 15 residues. Germline-derived CDR1 and CDR2 are GTSNPN and SVGIG (reference sequence). The chain's CDR3 is CAWTRQGPMNTEAFF. For the CDR3, the DNA is TGTGCCTGGACCAGACAGGGCCCCATGAACACTGAAGCTTTCTTT.

The chain employs TRBV7-9 and TRBJ1-3; D possibly corresponds to TRBD1 (5 bases). The germline gives CDR1 SEHNR, CDR2 FQNEAQ (reference sequence). The V and J ends lost 5 bases and 2 bases respectively, with 13 bases between them. This CDR3 is built from 15 residues. The CDR3 loop is CASSRGGGTGNTIYF. The CDR3 DNA is TGTGCCAGCAGCCGGGGCGGGGGAACTGGAAACACCATATATTTT.

V is TRBV6-5 and J is TRBJ1-4, with 7 bases lining up with TRBD1. J was trimmed by 5 bases and V by 8 bases; bases with no gene match: 8. CDR1 and CDR2 from the germline V gene are MNHEY and SVGAGI. The CDR3 is 14 amino acids. CDR3: CASFRDRVNEKLFF. The CDR3, as DNA: TGTGCCAGCTTCCGTGACAGGGTAAATGAAAAACTGTTTTTT.